This TCR beta chain is from a study of T-cell reconstitution after alpha-beta-depleted transplantation in children. This sample's TCRbeta library carried unique molecular identifier barcodes. MiXCR, applied by TCRdb to the PCR reads, yields one record per CDR3 protein. Of some 200,000 distinct CDR3 sequences in the sample, roughly 7.5% were seen once. This clonotype was detected ten times or more. The CDR3 length is 19 residues. V trimming: 4 bases; J trimming: 0 bases; junction bases outside the gene matches: 12. Germline V lookup: CDR1 SGHDT, CDR2 YYEEEE. The chain is built from TRBV5-6 and TRBJ2-7; the match to TRBD2 covers 14 bases. The sequencing used PBMCs from the stem cell graft donor, collected from the stem cell graft. The source is a human donor who donated a stem cell graft to a child with Wiskott-Aldrich syndrome. In nucleotides, the CDR3 is TGTGCCAGCAGCCCGCCGGGACTAGCGGGGGCGCTCAGCTCCTACGAGCAGTACTTC. Translated, it gives CASSPPGLAGALSSYEQYF.